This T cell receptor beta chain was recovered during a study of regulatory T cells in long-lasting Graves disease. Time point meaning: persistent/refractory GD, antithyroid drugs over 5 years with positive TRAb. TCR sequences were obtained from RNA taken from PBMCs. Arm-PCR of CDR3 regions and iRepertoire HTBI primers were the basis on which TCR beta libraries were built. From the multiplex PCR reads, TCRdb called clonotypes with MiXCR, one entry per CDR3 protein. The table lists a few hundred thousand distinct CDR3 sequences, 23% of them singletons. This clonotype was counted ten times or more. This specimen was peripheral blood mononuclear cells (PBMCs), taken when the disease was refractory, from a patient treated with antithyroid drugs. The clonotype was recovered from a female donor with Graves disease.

CDR3 loop: CASSPPVFIWLGPYGYTF. CDR3 nucleotide sequence: TGTGCCAGCAGTCCCCCCGTATTTATTTGGTTGGGACCCTATGGCTACACCTTC. This chain connects TRBV28 to TRBJ1-2; perhaps TRBD1 as D (5 bases). The CDR3 spans 18 residues. Trimming removed 5 bases at V and 4 bases at J, with 26 bases between. Germline V CDR1 and CDR2: MDHEN, SYDVKM.